This T cell receptor (beta chain) was sequenced for a study of shared clonotypes between healthy human individuals. Overall study context: Per donor, CD8 memory used one plate, CD8 naive used two, CD4 memory used three and CD4 naive used three.

Authors' methods: For the immunoSEQ data, sequences were junction-only without quality scores, so filtering differed. Profiled with immunoSEQ multiplex PCR; TCRdb holds only in-frame clones, not every one. The V and J calls and the clone size are those of that table, but D and trimming were determined from the DNA. This sample has almost 750,000 clones, with roughly 72% found just once. From CD4+ cells came CD45RA+ naive and CD45RA-negative memory subsets. V lost 3 bases, J lost 3 bases, and 6 bases stayed unmatched. Per germline, CDR1 SGHDN and CDR2 FVKESK. CDR3 size: 15 residues. The clonotype was recovered from a woman aged 30 to 39 in good health. The V call is TRBV14, the J call TRBJ2-7, with 9 bases identical to TRBD2. Sequencing was carried out using memory CD4+ T cells sorted from blood. As for subset: CD45RA-negative fraction. CDR3 DNA: TGTGCCAGCAGCCACGCACTAGCGGGTATCTACGAGCAGTACTTC. Translating gives CASSHALAGIYEQYF.